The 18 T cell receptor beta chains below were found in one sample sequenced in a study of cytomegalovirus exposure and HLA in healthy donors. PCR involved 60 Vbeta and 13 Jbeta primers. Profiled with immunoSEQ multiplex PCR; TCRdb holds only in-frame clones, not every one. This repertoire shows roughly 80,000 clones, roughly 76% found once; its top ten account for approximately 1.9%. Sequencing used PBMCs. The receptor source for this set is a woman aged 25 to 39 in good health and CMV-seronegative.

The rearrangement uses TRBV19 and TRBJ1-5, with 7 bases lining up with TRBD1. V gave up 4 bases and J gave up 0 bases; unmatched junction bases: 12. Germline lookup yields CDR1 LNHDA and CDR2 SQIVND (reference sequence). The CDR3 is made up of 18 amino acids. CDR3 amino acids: CASSKTPDRWDSNQPQHF. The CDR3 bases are TGTGCCAGTAGTAAGACTCCGGACAGGTGGGATAGCAATCAGCCCCAGCATTTT. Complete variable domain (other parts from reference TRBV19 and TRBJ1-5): DGGITQSPKYLFRKEGQNVTLSCEQNLNHDAMYWYRQDPGQGLRLIYYSQIVNDFQKGDIAEGYSVSREKKESFPLTVTSAQKNPTAFYLCASSKTPDRWDSNQPQHFGDGTRLSIL.

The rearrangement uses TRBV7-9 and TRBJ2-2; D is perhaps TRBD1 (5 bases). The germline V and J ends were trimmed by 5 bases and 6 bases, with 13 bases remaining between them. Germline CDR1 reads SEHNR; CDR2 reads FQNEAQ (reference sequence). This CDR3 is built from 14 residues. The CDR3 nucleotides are TGTGCCAGCAGCGCGTTCAGGGATTCCGGGGAGCTGTTTTTT. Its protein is CASSAFRDSGELFF.

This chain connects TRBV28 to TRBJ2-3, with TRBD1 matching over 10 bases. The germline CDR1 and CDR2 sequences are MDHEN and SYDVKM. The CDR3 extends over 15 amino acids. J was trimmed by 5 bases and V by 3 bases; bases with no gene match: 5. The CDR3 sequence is CASSFGQGVVDTQYF. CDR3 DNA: TGTGCCAGCAGTTTTGGACAGGGGGTCGTAGATACGCAGTATTTT.

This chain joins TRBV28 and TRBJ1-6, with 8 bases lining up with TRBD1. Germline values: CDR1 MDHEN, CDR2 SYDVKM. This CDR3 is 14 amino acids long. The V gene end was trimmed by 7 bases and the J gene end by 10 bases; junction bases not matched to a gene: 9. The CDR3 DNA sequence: TGTGCCAGCACCCTCGGACAGGGTAACTCACCCCTCCACTTT. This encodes CASTLGQGNSPLHF.

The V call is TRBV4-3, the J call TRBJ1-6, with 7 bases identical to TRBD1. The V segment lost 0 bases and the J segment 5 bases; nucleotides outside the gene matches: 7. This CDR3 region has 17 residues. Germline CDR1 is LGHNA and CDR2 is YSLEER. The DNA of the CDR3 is TGCGCCAGCAGCCAAGAAGGGGGCAGGGGAAATAATTCACCCCTCCACTTT. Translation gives CASSQEGGRGNNSPLHF.

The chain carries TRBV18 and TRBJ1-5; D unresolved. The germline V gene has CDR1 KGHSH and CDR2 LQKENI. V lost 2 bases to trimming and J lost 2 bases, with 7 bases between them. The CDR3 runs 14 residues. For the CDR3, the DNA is TGTGCCAGCTCACCATTCTCGGGCAATCAGCCCCAGCATTTT. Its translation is CASSPFSGNQPQHF.

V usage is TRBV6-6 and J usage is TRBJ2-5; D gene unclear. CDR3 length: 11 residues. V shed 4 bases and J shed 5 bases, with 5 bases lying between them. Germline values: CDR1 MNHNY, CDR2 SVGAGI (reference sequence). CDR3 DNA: TGTGCCAGCAGTTTAGAGGAGACCCAGTACTTC. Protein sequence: CASSLEETQYF.

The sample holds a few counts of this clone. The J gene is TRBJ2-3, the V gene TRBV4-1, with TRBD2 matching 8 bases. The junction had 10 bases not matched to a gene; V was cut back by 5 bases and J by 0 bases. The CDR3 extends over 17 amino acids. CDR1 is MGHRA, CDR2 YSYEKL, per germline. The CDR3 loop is CASSLRGASGSTDTQYF. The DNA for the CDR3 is TGCGCCAGCAGCTTACGGGGGGCTAGCGGGAGCACAGATACGCAGTATTTT.

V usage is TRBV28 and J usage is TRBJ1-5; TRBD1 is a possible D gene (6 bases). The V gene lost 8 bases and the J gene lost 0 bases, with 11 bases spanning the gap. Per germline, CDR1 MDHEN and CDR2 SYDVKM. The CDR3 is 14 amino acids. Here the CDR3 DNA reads TGTGCCAGCGGTCCAGGGGATAGCAATCAGCCCCAGCATTTT. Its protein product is CASGPGDSNQPQHF.

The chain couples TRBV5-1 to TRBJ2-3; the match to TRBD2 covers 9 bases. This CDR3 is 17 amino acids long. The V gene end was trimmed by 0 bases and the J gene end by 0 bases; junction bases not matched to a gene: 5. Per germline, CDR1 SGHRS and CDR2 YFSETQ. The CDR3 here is CASSLADSGGSTDTQYF. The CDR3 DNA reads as TGCGCCAGCAGCTTGGCCGATAGCGGGGGTAGCACAGATACGCAGTATTTT.

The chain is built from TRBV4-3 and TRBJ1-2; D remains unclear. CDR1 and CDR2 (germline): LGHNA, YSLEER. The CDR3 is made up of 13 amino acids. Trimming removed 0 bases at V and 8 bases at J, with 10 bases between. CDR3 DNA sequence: TGCGCCAGCAGCCAAGACCATGCGGGAGGCTACACCTTC. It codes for CASSQDHAGGYTF.

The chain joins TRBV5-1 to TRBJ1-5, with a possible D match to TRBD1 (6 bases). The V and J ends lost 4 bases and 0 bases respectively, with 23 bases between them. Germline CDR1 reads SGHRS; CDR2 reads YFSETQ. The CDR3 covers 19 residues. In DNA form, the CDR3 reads TGCGCCAGCAGCCCCCGGACCGTGCAGGGGACATATAGCAATCAGCCCCAGCATTTT. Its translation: CASSPRTVQGTYSNQPQHF.

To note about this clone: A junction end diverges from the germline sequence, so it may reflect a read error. This CDR3 is CASRPGGGGTPTRDF. The CDR3 nucleotides read TGTGCCAGCAGACCGGGCGGGGGAGGGACCCCCACGAGGGACTTT. This chain connects TRBV6-5 to TRBJ1-1; a possible D gene is TRBD1 (5 bases). This CDR3 is 15 amino acids long. Germline CDR1 reads MNHEY; CDR2 reads SVGAGI.

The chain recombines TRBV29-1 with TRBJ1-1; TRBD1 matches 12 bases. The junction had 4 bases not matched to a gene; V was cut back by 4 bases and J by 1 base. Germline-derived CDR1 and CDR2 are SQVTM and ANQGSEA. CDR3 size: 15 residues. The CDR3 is CSVGDRGRSNTEAFF. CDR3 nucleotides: TGCAGCGTTGGGGACAGGGGGCGATCGAACACTGAAGCTTTCTTT.

The CDR3 nucleotides read TGTGCCAGCAGAAGATTTTCAGGGGACAATCAGCCCCAGCATTTT. This gives the protein CASRRFSGDNQPQHF. The chain has TRBV2 and TRBJ1-5; weak D call: TRBD1 (6 bases). Germline lookup yields CDR1 SNHLY and CDR2 FYNNEI. The CDR3 totals 15 residues. Trimming pared 6 bases from V and 3 bases from J, leaving 15 bases between.

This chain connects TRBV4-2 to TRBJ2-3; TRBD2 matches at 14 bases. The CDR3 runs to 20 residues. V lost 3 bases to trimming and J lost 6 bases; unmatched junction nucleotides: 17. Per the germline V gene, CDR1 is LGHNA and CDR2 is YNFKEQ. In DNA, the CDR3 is TGTGCCAGCAGCCAGACCCGGGGGACTAGCGGGAGTAAGTTCGCTGATACGCAGTATTTT. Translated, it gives CASSQTRGTSGSKFADTQYF.

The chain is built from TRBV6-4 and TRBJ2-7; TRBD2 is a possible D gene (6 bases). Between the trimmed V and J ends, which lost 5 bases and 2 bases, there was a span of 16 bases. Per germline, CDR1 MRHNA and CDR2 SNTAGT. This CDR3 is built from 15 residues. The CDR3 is CASSTTHGGTYEQYF. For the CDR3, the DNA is TGTGCCAGCAGTACCACCCATGGCGGGACCTACGAGCAGTACTTC.

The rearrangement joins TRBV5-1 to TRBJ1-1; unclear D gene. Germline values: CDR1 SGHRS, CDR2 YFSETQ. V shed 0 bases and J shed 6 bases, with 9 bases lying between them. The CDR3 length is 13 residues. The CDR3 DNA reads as TGCGCCAGCAGCTTGGGTGGGAGTGCTGAAGCTTTCTTT. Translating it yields CASSLGGSAEAFF.